These 9 T cell receptor beta chains were sequenced from one sample in a study of blood T cell repertoires in COVID-19 (dated by TCRdb to 2018 to 2020). Libraries were made using the immunoSEQ multiplex PCR assay. TCRdb retrieved this table from immuneACCESS and kept in-frame rearrangements only. Not all clones are present; in checked studies, unresolved V genes account for under half, and no reason is known for the remainder. This sample comprises some 360,000 clones, approximately 89% of them detected only once. Jointly, the top ten make up 3.9% of the sample. Sequencing input: peripheral blood. Every receptor here comes from an older woman with COVID-19, enrolled during active disease.

The chain links TRBV11-2 to TRBJ2-5, with 7 bases matching TRBD1. CDR1 and CDR2 from the germline V gene are SGHAT and FQNNGV. With V trimmed by 4 bases and J by 4 bases, 6 bases remained unmatched. The length of the CDR3 is 14 residues. The CDR3 sequence: CASSSRGLRETQYF. The CDR3 DNA follows: TGTGCCAGCAGCTCCAGGGGGTTAAGAGAGACCCAGTACTTC. Filled out from reference TRBV11-2 and TRBJ2-5, the complete variable domain reads EAGVAQSPRYKIIEKRQSVAFWCNPISGHATLYWYQQILGQGPKLLIQFQNNGVVDDSQLPKDRFSAERLKGVDSTLKIQPAKLEDSAVYLCASSSRGLRETQYFGPGTRLLVL.

The chain uses TRBV7-9 and TRBJ1-2; no clear D gene. The germline V gene has CDR1 SEHNR and CDR2 FQNEAQ (reference sequence). V lost 5 bases to trimming and J lost 6 bases, with 10 bases between them. The CDR3 length is 12 residues. CDR3 coding DNA: TGTGCCAGCAGCCCGGTCCCGGATGGCTACACCTTC. Translating gives CASSPVPDGYTF.

The chain employs TRBV5-1 and TRBJ2-7; 9 bases line up with TRBD1. The germline gives CDR1 SGHRS, CDR2 YFSETQ. The CDR3 runs to 19 residues. V trimming: 4 bases; J trimming: 4 bases; junction bases outside the gene matches: 21. The CDR3 region has the DNA TGCGCCAGCAGCCGGAAGACAACCAATGGGACAGGGAGGAGGTACGAGCAGTACTTC. This sequence encodes CASSRKTTNGTGRRYEQYF.

This chain joins TRBV5-1 and TRBJ2-5; 8 positions agree with TRBD1. Germline V gene lookup returns CDR1 SGHRS and CDR2 YFSETQ. J lost 9 bases, V lost 4 bases, and 11 bases had no gene match. The CDR3 totals 14 residues. This CDR3 is CASSAGQGTFPQYF. The CDR3 DNA reads as TGCGCCAGCAGCGCTGGACAGGGCACCTTCCCCCAGTACTTC.

The CDR3 DNA follows: TGTGCCAGTAGTCCCACGACAGGGGGCCGTTGGGCTGAAGCTTTCTTT. Residues: CASSPTTGGRWAEAFF. V gene TRBV19 combines with J gene TRBJ1-1; TRBD1 matches 10 bases. Germline V gene data show CDR1 as LNHDA and CDR2 as SQIVND (reference sequence). V lost 5 bases, J lost 6 bases, and 12 bases stayed unmatched. The length of the CDR3 is 16 residues.

This sequence joins TRBV11-2 and TRBJ1-2, with D unclear. Trimming stripped 5 bases from V and 2 bases from J, with 9 bases between. CDR3 size: 13 residues. Germline lookup yields CDR1 SGHAT and CDR2 FQNNGV. The CDR3 here is CASSRDMNYGYTF. CDR3 DNA: TGTGCCAGCAGCCGTGACATGAACTATGGCTACACCTTC. Based on the CDR3 plus reference TRBV11-2 and TRBJ1-2, the full variable domain is EAGVAQSPRYKIIEKRQSVAFWCNPISGHATLYWYQQILGQGPKLLIQFQNNGVVDDSQLPKDRFSAERLKGVDSTLKIQPAKLEDSAVYLCASSRDMNYGYTFGSGTRLTVV.

The J gene is TRBJ1-4, the V gene TRBV27; D possibly corresponds to TRBD1 (5 bases). Per germline, CDR1 MNHEY and CDR2 SMNVEV (reference sequence). This CDR3 region has 16 residues. V was clipped by 4 bases and J by 3 bases, with 15 bases between them. The CDR3 is CASSYTRQGANEKLFF. CDR3 sequence (DNA): TGTGCCAGCAGTTACACCCGCCAAGGGGCTAATGAAAAACTGTTTTTT.

The chain links TRBV15 to TRBJ1-1, with D unresolved. Trimming removed 8 bases from V and 0 bases from J, with 7 bases in between. The length of the CDR3 is 12 residues. The germline CDR1 and CDR2 sequences are LNHNV and YYDKDF (reference sequence). The CDR3 DNA reads as TGTGCCACCGGAGATGTGAACACTGAAGCTTTCTTT. This translates into CATGDVNTEAFF.

The chain has TRBV18 and TRBJ2-3; the match to TRBD2 covers 11 bases. V lost 0 bases and J lost 2; bases outside the gene matches: 10. CDR1 KGHSH and CDR2 LQKENI come from the germline V gene. CDR3 size: 19 residues. Here the CDR3 reads CASSPPGLAGGSLTDTQYF. The CDR3 DNA is TGTGCCAGCTCACCACCAGGCCTAGCGGGGGGCTCTCTCACAGATACGCAGTATTTT.